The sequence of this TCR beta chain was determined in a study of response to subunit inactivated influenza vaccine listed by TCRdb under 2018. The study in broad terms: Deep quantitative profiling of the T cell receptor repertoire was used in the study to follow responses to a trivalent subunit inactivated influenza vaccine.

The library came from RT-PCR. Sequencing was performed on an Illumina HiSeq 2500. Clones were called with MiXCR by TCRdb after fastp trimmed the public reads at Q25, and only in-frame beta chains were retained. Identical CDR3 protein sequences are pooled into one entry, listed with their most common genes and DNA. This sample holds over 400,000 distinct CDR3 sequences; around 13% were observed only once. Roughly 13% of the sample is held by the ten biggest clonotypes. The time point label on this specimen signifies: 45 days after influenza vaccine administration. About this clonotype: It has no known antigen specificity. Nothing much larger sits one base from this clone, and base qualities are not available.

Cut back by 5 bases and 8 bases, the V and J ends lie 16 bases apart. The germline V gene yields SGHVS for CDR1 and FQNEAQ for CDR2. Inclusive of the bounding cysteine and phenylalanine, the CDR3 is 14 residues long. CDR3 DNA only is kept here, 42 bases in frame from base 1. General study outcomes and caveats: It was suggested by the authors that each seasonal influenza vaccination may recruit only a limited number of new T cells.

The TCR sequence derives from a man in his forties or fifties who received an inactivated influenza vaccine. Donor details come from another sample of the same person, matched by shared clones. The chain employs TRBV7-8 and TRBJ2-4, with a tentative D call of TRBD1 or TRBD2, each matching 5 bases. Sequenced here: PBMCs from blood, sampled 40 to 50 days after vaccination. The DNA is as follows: TGTGCCAGCAGCGTGGGGACCGTGGGCGACATTCAGTACTTC. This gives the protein CASSVGTVGDIQYF.